Listed here are 6 T cell receptor beta chains from one sample, sequenced in a study of T cell repertoires in cytomegalovirus infection (dated by TCRdb to about 2019). The sample's treatment or condition label is to be understood as: in vitro stimulation with specific CMV peptide epitopes to enrich CMV-specific T cells. No antigen is known for these receptors. The instrument given in TCRdb is Illumina HiSeq 1500. TCRdb ran its own pipeline on the public reads, namely fastp trimming at Q25 and MiXCR clone calling, and kept in-frame beta chains. Identical CDR3 protein sequences are pooled into one entry, listed with their most common genes and DNA. The sample table shows about 770,000 distinct CDR3 sequences, and roughly 28% are seen once. The ten largest clones add up to about an eighth of the sample. Sequenced here: cultured CD8+ T cells from PBMCs, sampled from culture after CMV antigen stimulation. The source of these receptors is a human donor in good health (CMV status not recorded). Some clones in this sample may be carry-over from other donors' samples.

The rearrangement links TRBV5-8 to TRBJ1-1; D gene unclear. V lost 6 bases and J 1 base, leaving 16 bases between the germline ends. CDR1 and CDR2 (germline): SGHTS, YDEGEE. This CDR3 contains 15 residues. DNA of the CDR3: TGTGCCAGCACCTTCGTCGGACGTAAGAACACTGAAGCTTTCTTT. The encoded protein is CASTFVGRKNTEAFF.

This clonotype appeared a single time. This chain links TRBV13 with TRBJ2-1; 11 bases map to TRBD2. CDR3 length: 15 amino acids. Per the germline V gene, CDR1 is PRHDT and CDR2 is FYEKMQ (reference sequence). The trim removed 5 bases at V and 4 bases at J, leaving 4 bases unmatched. The CDR3 nucleotides read TGTGCCAGCAGCCAATCTAGCGGGGGGTACAATGAGCAGTTCTTC. Encoded protein: CASSQSSGGYNEQFF.

J is TRBJ2-2 and V is TRBV27; D might be TRBD2 (6 bases). V shed 3 bases and J shed 6 bases, with 14 bases lying between them. The germline CDR1 and CDR2 sequences are MNHEY and SMNVEV (reference sequence). The CDR3 is 15 amino acids. The CDR3 protein is CASSLARWGAGELFF. The CDR3 DNA reads TGTGCCAGCAGTTTGGCCCGATGGGGGGCCGGGGAGCTGTTTTTT.

The V call is TRBV2, the J call TRBJ1-2; TRBD1 is a possible D gene (6 bases). CDR3 length: 14 amino acids. Trimming pared 0 bases from V and 7 bases from J, leaving 12 bases between. CDR1 is SNHLY, CDR2 FYNNEI, per germline. CDR3 sequence (DNA): TGTGCCAGCAGTGAAGCTGTCAGGGGCTCTGGCTACACCTTC. It encodes CASSEAVRGSGYTF. The full variable domain, in which reference TRBV2 and TRBJ1-2 provide the parts outside the CDR3, is EPEVTQTPSHQVTQMGQEVILRCVPISNHLYFYWYRQILGQKVEFLVSFYNNEISEKSEIFDDQFSVERPDGSNFTLKIRSTKLEDSAMYFCASSEAVRGSGYTFGSGTRLTVV.

This chain connects TRBV27 to TRBJ2-7; TRBD2 is a possible D gene (5 bases). Germline CDR1 and CDR2: MNHEY and SMNVEV (reference sequence). Trimming removed 7 bases at V and 0 bases at J, with 10 bases between. The CDR3 consists of 13 residues. The CDR3: CASMGGGSYEQYF. CDR3 nucleotide sequence: TGTGCCAGCATGGGTGGAGGCTCCTACGAGCAGTACTTC.

The chain is built from TRBV5-8 and TRBJ2-5; the D is unclear. Trimming removed 0 bases from V and 1 base from J, with 7 bases in between. CDR1 and CDR2 from the germline V gene are SGHTS and YDEGEE. The CDR3 extends over 14 amino acids. For the CDR3, the DNA is TGTGCCAGCAGCTTGGAGGCTTCCCAAGAGACCCAGTACTTC. This translates into CASSLEASQETQYF. Using reference TRBV5-8 and TRBJ2-5 for the parts outside the CDR3, the full variable domain is EAGVTQSPTHLIKTRGQQATLRCSPISGHTSVYWYQQALGLGLQFLLWYDEGEERNRGNFPPRFSGRQFPNYSSELNVNALELEDSALYLCASSLEASQETQYFGPGTRLLVL.